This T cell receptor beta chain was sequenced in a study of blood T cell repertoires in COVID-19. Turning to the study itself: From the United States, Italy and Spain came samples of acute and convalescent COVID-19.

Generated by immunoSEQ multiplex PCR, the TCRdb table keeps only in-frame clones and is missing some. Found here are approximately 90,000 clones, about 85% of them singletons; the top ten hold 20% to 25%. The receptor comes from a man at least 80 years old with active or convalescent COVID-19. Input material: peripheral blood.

For the CDR3, the DNA is TGTGCCAGCCACAGCTCTGGAAACACCATATATTTT. Translating gives CASHSSGNTIYF. V and J are TRBV18 and TRBJ1-3; D gene uncertain. Germline loops: CDR1 KGHSH, CDR2 LQKENI. This CDR3 region has 12 residues. The V end lost 8 bases, the J end lost 0 bases, and 5 bases lay between the germline ends.